A single TCR beta chain is shown here with its context. The antigen remains undetermined. The CDR3 sequence is 13 residues long. Germline V gene data show CDR1 as MDHEN and CDR2 as SYDVKM. The V end was cut by 5 bases, the J end by 3 bases, with 11 bases between. Repertoires were generated with immunoSEQ multiplex PCR, while TCRdb's copy carries only in-frame clones and drops some. The data contain 80,000 to 95,000 clones, 75% to 95% of them seen just once; the ten biggest clones take up roughly 8.9%. The data are from a study of OX40 agonist ivuxolimab in advanced cancers. Study context: Averaging about 60 years in age, with a range of roughly 20 to 79, the cohort was around 83% male. Prior anti-PD-1, anti-PD-L1 or anti-CTLA-4 therapy was allowed; 30% to 40% had some.

Whole-study findings and limits: More expanded clones were found, on average, in CD8+ than in CD4+ T cells.

The chain recombines TRBV28 with TRBJ2-7, with D unclear. The sequencing here drew on CD4+ or CD8+ T cells sorted from blood, taken in a trial of the OX40 agonist ivuxolimab. The source of this sequence is an adult with an advanced solid tumor such as melanoma, head and neck, liver or kidney cancer. The CDR3 DNA reads as TGTGCCAGCAGTACCCAACCGGTCTACGAGCAGTACTTC. Translated, it gives CASSTQPVYEQYF.